These 20 T cell receptor beta chains were all obtained from the same sample, sequenced in a study of cytomegalovirus exposure and HLA in healthy donors. The primer mix had 60 Vbeta and 13 Jbeta primers. Clones were read by immunoSEQ multiplex PCR, and TCRdb kept only the in-frame ones, dropping some. The profile shows 130,000 to 150,000 clones, 70% to 80% of them singletons. Material for sequencing was PBMCs. The receptors derive from a man aged 18 to 29 in good health and CMV-seronegative.

The rearrangement uses TRBV9 and TRBJ2-7; 7 bases line up with TRBD1. Losses at the gene ends were 4 bases for V and 4 bases for J; bases not matched to a gene: 14. The CDR3 contains 16 residues. The germline V gene encodes CDR1 SGDLS and CDR2 YYNGEE. CDR3 protein: CASSLTPGGALYEQYF. CDR3 nucleotide sequence: TGTGCCAGCAGCCTGACGCCAGGGGGTGCCTTATACGAGCAGTACTTC. Full variable domain (missing parts from reference TRBV9 and TRBJ2-7): DSGVTQTPKHLITATGQRVTLRCSPRSGDLSVYWYQQSLDQGLQFLIQYYNGEERAKGNILERFSAQQFPDLHSELNLSSLELGDSALYFCASSLTPGGALYEQYFGPGTRLTVT.

The rearrangement uses TRBV11-2 and TRBJ2-5; D remains ambiguous. Germline CDR1 and CDR2: SGHAT and FQNNGV. Trimming shortened V by 3 bases and J by 0 bases, and 5 bases separated the two germline ends. The CDR3 length is 13 residues. CDR3 in amino acids: CASSFGYQETQYF. The CDR3 DNA is TGTGCCAGCAGCTTCGGGTACCAAGAGACCCAGTACTTC.

This chain joins TRBV19 and TRBJ1-4, with no clear D. V was shortened by 1 base and J by 6 bases, with 12 bases between the two germline ends. CDR3 size: 15 residues. From germline, CDR1 is LNHDA and CDR2 SQIVND (reference sequence). CDR3: CASSIVAGSYEKLFF. The CDR3 nucleotides are TGTGCCAGTAGTATAGTAGCCGGATCTTATGAAAAACTGTTTTTT.

This clone was observed a handful of times. The chain links TRBV7-9 to TRBJ1-1; D is unclear. Germline V lookup: CDR1 SEHNR, CDR2 FQNEAQ (reference sequence). V lost 0 bases and J lost 5, with 13 bases in between. The CDR3 is made up of 15 amino acids. The CDR3 DNA sequence: TGTGCCAGCAGCTTAGCGTCTTGGCAGGATACTGAAGCTTTCTTT. It yields the protein CASSLASWQDTEAFF. The variable domain in full, with the rest retrieved from reference TRBV7-9 and TRBJ1-1, is DTGVSQNPRHKITKRGQNVTFRCDPISEHNRLYWYRQTLGQGPEFLTYFQNEAQLEKSRLLSDRFSAERPKGSFSTLEIQRTEQGDSAMYLCASSLASWQDTEAFFGQGTRLTVV.

The chain combines TRBV10-3 with TRBJ1-5; D unclear. V shed 2 bases and J shed 0 bases, with 8 bases lying between them. CDR3 length equals 15 residues. The germline CDR1 and CDR2 sequences are ENHRY and SYGVKD. The CDR3 protein is CAISEPTDSNQPQHF. The CDR3 region has the DNA TGTGCCATCAGTGAGCCTACAGATAGCAATCAGCCCCAGCATTTT.

The chain carries TRBV6-1 and TRBJ2-2, with 10 nucleotides matching TRBD2. V lost 8 bases to trimming and J lost 4 bases; unmatched junction nucleotides: 7. This CDR3 is built from 15 residues. The germline V gene encodes CDR1 MNHNS and CDR2 SASEGT. CDR3 sequence reads: CASGVAGGGTGELFF. The CDR3 DNA reads as TGTGCCAGCGGGGTAGCGGGAGGCGGCACCGGGGAGCTGTTTTTT.

The genes are TRBV13 and TRBJ2-4, with D tentatively TRBD1 (6 bases). The CDR3 runs 14 residues. Trimming removed 4 bases from V and 5 bases from J, with 12 bases in between. Germline-derived CDR1 and CDR2 are PRHDT and FYEKMQ (reference sequence). As DNA, the CDR3 is TGTGCCAGCAGCTCGACAGGACTTGAAAACATTCAGTACTTC. It translates to CASSSTGLENIQYF.

The rearrangement links TRBV19 to TRBJ2-3, with D perhaps TRBD1 (6 bases). The CDR3 runs 15 residues. V gave up 3 bases and J gave up 3 bases, with 13 bases separating them. The germline V gene has CDR1 LNHDA and CDR2 SQIVND (reference sequence). CDR3 protein: CASSIGGAGTDTQYF. CDR3 in DNA: TGTGCCAGTAGTATTGGGGGCGCGGGTACAGATACGCAGTATTTT.

The rearrangement links TRBV4-1 to TRBJ2-1, with D tentatively TRBD1 (5 bases). Germline CDR1 is MGHRA and CDR2 is YSYEKL. The CDR3 spans 15 residues. Trimming shortened V by 0 bases and J by 8 bases, and 14 bases separated the two germline ends. The CDR3 sequence: CASSQDLLDMYEQFF. The CDR3 DNA reads TGCGCCAGCAGCCAAGATCTGCTGGACATGTATGAGCAGTTCTTC.

This clone has just a few counts. The rearrangement uses TRBV9 and TRBJ2-5, with 7 bases fitting TRBD2. V lost 0 bases and J lost 1; bases outside the gene matches: 6. CDR3 size: 16 residues. The V gene's germline CDR1 is SGDLS and CDR2 YYNGEE. As DNA, the CDR3 is TGTGCCAGCAGCGTAGGGGTAGCGGGCCTCCAAGAGACCCAGTACTTC. Its protein is CASSVGVAGLQETQYF.

V gene TRBV7-9 combines with J gene TRBJ2-3, with D possibly being TRBD1 (5 bases). The CDR3 is made up of 15 amino acids. Germline assignment: CDR1 SEHNR and CDR2 FQNEAQ (reference sequence). Trimming shortened V by 6 bases and J by 0 bases, and 13 bases separated the two germline ends. In DNA, the CDR3 is TGTGCCAGCAGTTCCACAGGCTCTAGCACAGATACGCAGTATTTT. It specifies CASSSTGSSTDTQYF. Full variable domain (rest looked up from reference TRBV7-9 and TRBJ2-3): DTGVSQNPRHKITKRGQNVTFRCDPISEHNRLYWYRQTLGQGPEFLTYFQNEAQLEKSRLLSDRFSAERPKGSFSTLEIQRTEQGDSAMYLCASSSTGSSTDTQYFGPGTRLTVL.

This clone showed up just once. The chain links TRBV2 to TRBJ1-2, with D perhaps matching TRBD1 (5 bases). The CDR3 has 13 amino acids. Germline-derived CDR1 and CDR2 are SNHLY and FYNNEI. Trimming took off 7 bases at V and 5 bases at J, with 14 bases between the two ends. CDR3 protein: CASMWEGLYGYTF. For the CDR3, the DNA is TGTGCCAGCATGTGGGAGGGGCTTTATGGCTACACCTTC.

This clone appeared once. The chain is built from TRBV28 and TRBJ1-5; 8 positions agree with TRBD1. The V gene's germline CDR1 is MDHEN and CDR2 SYDVKM. With V trimmed by 0 bases and J by 2 bases, 6 bases remained unmatched. CDR3 length: 17 amino acids. CDR3 in amino acids: CASSLWRNRGGNQPQHF. CDR3 coding DNA: TGTGCCAGCAGTTTATGGCGAAACAGGGGGGGCAATCAGCCCCAGCATTTT. Based on the CDR3 plus reference TRBV28 and TRBJ1-5, the full variable domain is DVKVTQSSRYLVKRTGEKVFLECVQDMDHENMFWYRQDPGLGLRLIYFSYDVKMKEKGDIPEGYSVSREKKERFSLILESASTNQTSMYLCASSLWRNRGGNQPQHFGDGTRLSIL.

J is TRBJ2-1 and V is TRBV6-1, with 7 nucleotides matching TRBD2. The CDR3 is 14 residues long. Trimming removed 2 bases from V and 8 bases from J; junction bases left unmatched: 6. From germline, CDR1 is MNHNS and CDR2 SASEGT. For the CDR3, the DNA is TGTGCCAGCAGTGAAAGGGGCGGGGGTCATGAGCAGTTCTTC. Translating gives CASSERGGGHEQFF.

Only a few counts were recorded for this clone. This chain connects TRBV6-5 to TRBJ1-2; 7 nucleotides match TRBD1. From germline, CDR1 is MNHEY and CDR2 SVGAGI. The length of the CDR3 is 14 residues. J was trimmed by 6 bases and V by 4 bases; bases with no gene match: 8. For the CDR3, the DNA is TGTGCCAGCAGTTTGAAACAGGGGCGTGATGGCTACACCTTC. Translated, it gives CASSLKQGRDGYTF.

This sequence joins TRBV18 and TRBJ2-7; a weak D match, TRBD2 (6 bases). Trimming took 3 bases from V and 5 from J, leaving 26 bases between them. This CDR3 comprises 18 residues. From germline, CDR1 is KGHSH and CDR2 LQKENI. The CDR3 sequence is CASSPEGGFEPLPHEQYF. For the CDR3, the DNA is TGTGCCAGCTCACCGGAGGGAGGATTCGAACCCCTCCCACACGAGCAGTACTTC. Full variable domain (outside the CDR3, taken from reference TRBV18 and TRBJ2-7): NAGVMQNPRHLVRRRGQEARLRCSPMKGHSHVYWYRQLPEEGLKFMVYLQKENIIDESGMPKERFSAEFPKEGPSILRIQQVVRGDSAAYFCASSPEGGFEPLPHEQYFGPGTRLTVT.

The chain combines TRBV7-8 with TRBJ2-5; 9 bases are shared with TRBD1. The J call may not be correct, given that the DNA end is closer to TRBJ2-7. The CDR3 is made up of 16 amino acids. CDR1 and CDR2 (germline): SGHVS, FQNEAQ. This CDR3 reads CASSLNAGQGSYEQYF. DNA of the CDR3: TGTGCCAGCAGCTTAAATGCGGGACAGGGTTCCTACGAGCAGTACTTC.

The chain couples TRBV20-1 to TRBJ1-1, with TRBD1 identical over 9 bases. This CDR3 is 11 amino acids long. The germline V gene has CDR1 DFQATT and CDR2 SNEGSKA (reference sequence). CDR3 loop: CLGQGGTEAFF. The CDR3 DNA follows: TGCTTGGGACAGGGAGGTACTGAAGCTTTCTTT.

The chain uses TRBV18 and TRBJ2-2; 8 positions agree with TRBD1. The CDR3 length is 16 residues. J lost 3 bases, V lost 3 bases, and 6 bases had no gene match. Germline assignment: CDR1 KGHSH and CDR2 LQKENI. The DNA for the CDR3 is TGTGCCAGCTCACCTACCGGGACAGGCCACACCGGGGAGCTGTTTTTT. Translating gives CASSPTGTGHTGELFF.

The chain employs TRBV28 and TRBJ1-1; D remains ambiguous. This CDR3 has 13 residues. With 0 bases removed from V and 5 bases from J, the gap between germline ends came to 7 bases. From germline, CDR1 is MDHEN and CDR2 SYDVKM. The CDR3 nucleotides are TGTGCCAGCAGTTTATGGGGGAGTACTGAAGCTTTCTTT. This gives the protein CASSLWGSTEAFF.